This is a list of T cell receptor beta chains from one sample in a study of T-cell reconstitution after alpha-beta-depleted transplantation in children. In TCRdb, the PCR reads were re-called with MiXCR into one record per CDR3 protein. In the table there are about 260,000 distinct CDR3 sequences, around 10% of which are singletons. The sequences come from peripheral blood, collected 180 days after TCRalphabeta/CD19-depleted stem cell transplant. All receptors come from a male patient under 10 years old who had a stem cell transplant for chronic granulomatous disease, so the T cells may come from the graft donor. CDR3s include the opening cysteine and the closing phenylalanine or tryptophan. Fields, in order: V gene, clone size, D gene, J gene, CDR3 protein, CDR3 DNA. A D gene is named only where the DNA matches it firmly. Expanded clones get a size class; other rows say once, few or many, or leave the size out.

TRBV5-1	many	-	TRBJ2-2	CASSLELASGTGELFF	TGCGCCAGCAGCTTGGAGTTGGCTAGTGGCACCGGGGAGCTGTTTTTT
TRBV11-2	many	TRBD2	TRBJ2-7	CASSGLAGAYEQYF	TGTGCCAGCAGCGGTTTAGCGGGAGCCTACGAGCAGTACTTC
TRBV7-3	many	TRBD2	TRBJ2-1	CASSLTSGAGYNEQFF	TGTGCCAGCAGCTTAACGTCGGGAGCGGGATACAATGAGCAGTTCTTC
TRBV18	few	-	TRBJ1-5	CASSPQGRNQPQHF	TGTGCCAGCTCACCACAGGGACGCAATCAGCCCCAGCATTTT
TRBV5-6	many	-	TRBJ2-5	CASSLTGRKKTQYF	TGTGCCAGCAGCTTAACAGGGAGGAAAAAGACCCAGTACTTC
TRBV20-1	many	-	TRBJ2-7	CSARGGAEYEQYF	TGCAGTGCTAGGGGGGGGGCCGAATACGAGCAGTACTTC
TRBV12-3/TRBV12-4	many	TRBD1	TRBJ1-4	CASSRATGRFDEKLFF	TGTGCCAGCAGCCGTGCGACAGGGAGGTTTGATGAAAAACTGTTTTTT
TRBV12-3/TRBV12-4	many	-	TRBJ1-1	CASTLNGMNTEAFF	TGTGCCAGCACCCTTAACGGAATGAACACTGAAGCTTTCTTT
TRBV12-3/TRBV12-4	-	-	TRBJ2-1	CASSLVGDAYNEQFF	TGTGCCAGCAGTTTGGTGGGCGACGCCTACAATGAGCAGTTCTTC
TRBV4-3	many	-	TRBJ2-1	CASSQVAASYNEQFF	TGCGCCAGCAGCCAAGTTGCGGCTTCCTACAATGAGCAGTTCTTC
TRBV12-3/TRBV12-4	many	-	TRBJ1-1	CASGTHMNTEAFF	TGTGCCAGCGGGACACACATGAACACTGAAGCTTTCTTT
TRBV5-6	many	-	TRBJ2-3	CASSLWDSPTQYF	TGTGCCAGCAGCTTGTGGGACTCCCCGACGCAGTATTTT
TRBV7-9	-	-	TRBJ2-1	CASSLAGNSYNEQFF	TGTGCCAGCAGCTTAGCAGGGAACTCCTACAATGAGCAGTTCTTC
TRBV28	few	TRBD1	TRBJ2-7	CASSLPAGTGPSYEQYF	TGTGCCAGCAGTTTGCCCGCCGGGACAGGGCCTTCCTACGAGCAGTACTTC
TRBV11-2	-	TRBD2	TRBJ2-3	CASSLGPRETDTQYF	TGTGCCAGCAGCTTGGGCCCGCGGGAGACGGATACGCAGTATTTT
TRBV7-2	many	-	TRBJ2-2	CASSLDRGELFF	TGTGCCAGCAGCTTAGACAGGGGGGAGCTGTTTTTT
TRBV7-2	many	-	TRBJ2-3	CASSTGTSTDTQYF	TGTGCCAGCAGCACGGGGACTAGCACAGATACGCAGTATTTT
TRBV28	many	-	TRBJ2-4	CASSLGVNIQYF	TGTGCCAGCAGTTTAGGGGTAAACATTCAGTACTTC
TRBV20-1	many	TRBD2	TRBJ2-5	CSAATSGEETQYF	TGCAGTGCTGCGACTAGCGGGGAAGAGACCCAGTACTTC
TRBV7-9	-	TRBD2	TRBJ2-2	CASSSRLARSGELFF	TGTGCCAGCAGCTCGAGACTAGCGAGGTCCGGGGAGCTGTTTTTT
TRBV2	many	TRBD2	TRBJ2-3	CASRSGGLSTDTQYF	TGTGCCAGCAGAAGCGGGGGCCTGAGCACAGATACGCAGTATTTT
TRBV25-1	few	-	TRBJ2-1	CASSVLPSSYNEQFF	TGTGCCAGCAGTGTGCTCCCGAGCTCCTACAATGAGCAGTTCTTC
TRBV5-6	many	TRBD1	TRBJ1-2	CASTLEGTGVLDGYTF	TGTGCCAGCACCCTAGAAGGGACAGGGGTTCTCGATGGCTACACCTTC
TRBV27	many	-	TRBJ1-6	CATSLEGNSPLHF	TGTGCCACCTCCCTTGAGGGTAATTCACCCCTCCACTTT
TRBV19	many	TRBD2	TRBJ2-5	CASSMTSGRGQETQYF	TGTGCCAGTAGTATGACTAGCGGGAGGGGACAAGAGACCCAGTACTTC
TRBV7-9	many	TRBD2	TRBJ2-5	CASSFLAGDQETQYF	TGTGCCAGCAGCTTTCTAGCGGGAGACCAAGAGACCCAGTACTTC
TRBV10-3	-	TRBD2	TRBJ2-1	CAISGTSGRVYNEQFF	TGTGCCATCAGCGGGACTAGCGGGAGGGTCTACAATGAGCAGTTCTTC
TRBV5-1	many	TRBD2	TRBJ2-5	CASSQGLAGAETQYF	TGCGCCAGCAGCCAGGGACTAGCGGGAGCAGAGACCCAGTACTTC
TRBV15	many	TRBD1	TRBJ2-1	CATSRGQGNEQFF	TGTGCCACCAGCAGGGGACAGGGAAATGAGCAGTTCTTC
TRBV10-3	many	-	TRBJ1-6	CAISQETGGGNSPLHF	TGTGCCATCAGTCAAGAGACAGGAGGCGGTAATTCACCCCTCCACTTT
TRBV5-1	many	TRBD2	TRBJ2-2	CASSILAGGLNTGELFF	TGCGCCAGCAGCATACTAGCGGGGGGTCTGAACACCGGGGAGCTGTTTTTT
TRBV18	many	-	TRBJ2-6	CASSPLSGANVLTF	TGTGCCAGCTCACCGCTCTCTGGGGCCAACGTCCTGACTTTC
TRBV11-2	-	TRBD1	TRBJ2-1	CASSLVFGTGASYNEQFF	TGTGCCAGCAGCTTAGTGTTCGGGACAGGCGCTTCCTACAATGAGCAGTTCTTC
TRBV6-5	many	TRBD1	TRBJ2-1	CASSLTGDNEQFF	TGTGCCAGCAGTTTGACAGGGGACAATGAGCAGTTCTTC
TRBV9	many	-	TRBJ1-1	CASSEVTEAFF	TGTGCCAGCAGCGAAGTCACTGAAGCTTTCTTT
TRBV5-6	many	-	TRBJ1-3	CASSLGSRTSSGNTIYF	TGTGCCAGCAGCTTAGGCAGCCGTACCTCCTCTGGAAACACCATATATTTT
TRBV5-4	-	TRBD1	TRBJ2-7	CASRDRGRNEQYF	TGTGCCAGCAGGGACAGGGGGCGCAACGAGCAGTACTTC
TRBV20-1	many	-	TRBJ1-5	CSASRGTSNQPQHF	TGCAGTGCTAGCCGGGGTACGAGCAATCAGCCCCAGCATTTT
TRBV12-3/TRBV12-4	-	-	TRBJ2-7	CASSLVLAIDEQYF	TGTGCCAGCAGTTTAGTTCTAGCGATCGACGAGCAGTACTTC
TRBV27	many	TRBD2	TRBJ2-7	CASSTTSGNYEQYF	TGTGCCAGCAGTACGACTAGCGGAAACTACGAGCAGTACTTC